This T cell receptor beta chain was observed in a study of radiotherapy plus CTLA-4 blockade in lung cancer. Study overall: Of the patients, 15% to 20% showed objective responses and 31% attained disease control. Notes on the study in general: Blood saw expansion of tumor-derived TCR clones after radiotherapy plus ipilimumab.

Worth noting for this clone: Antigen: not known.

Trimming pared 6 bases from V and 6 bases from J, leaving 15 bases between. Germline V CDR1 and CDR2: SQVTM, ANQGSEA. The CDR3 runs 13 residues. Treatment of patients with chemo-refractory metastatic non-small-cell lung cancer consisted of focal radiation plus CTLA-4 blockade with ipilimumab. The protocol was immunoSEQ multiplex PCR, while the TCRdb copy is restricted to in-frame clones and leaves out a portion. In the table there are about 120,000 clones, just under 90% of which are singletons. The rearrangement uses TRBV29-1 and TRBJ2-1; D is unresolved. The TCR sequence derives from a human donor with non-small cell lung cancer that progressed on radiotherapy plus ipilimumab. The specimen comprised peripheral blood, sampled from a patient treated with radiotherapy plus ipilimumab. The CDR3 sequence: CSVNPRMANEQFF. The CDR3 bases are TGCAGCGTCAACCCACGGATGGCCAATGAGCAGTTCTTC.